A selection of T cell receptor beta chains follows, all from one sample in a study of cytomegalovirus exposure and HLA in healthy donors. Method: immunoSEQ multiplex PCR; TCRdb's copy keeps in-frame clones and lacks some. Of about 80,000 clones listed, approximately 80% are singletons. Sequencing was carried out using PBMCs. The receptors were sampled from a man between 45 and 60 years old in good health and CMV-seronegative. CDR3s include the opening cysteine and the closing phenylalanine or tryptophan. The D gene is left open where the match is weak. Only some rows state a clone size, as once, few, many or a class for expanded clones.

size: -
V: TRBV10-3
D: TRBD1
J: TRBJ1-1
CDR3: CAISERDRGNTEAFF
DNA: TGTGCCATCAGTGAGAGGGACAGGGGGAACACTGAAGCTTTCTTT

size: once
V: TRBV10-3
D: TRBD1
J: TRBJ2-7
CDR3: CAISQGANEQYF
DNA: TGTGCCATCAGCCAGGGGGCGAACGAGCAGTACTTC

size: few
V: TRBV7-2
D: -
J: TRBJ2-5
CDR3: CASSHLLETQYF
DNA: TGTGCCAGCAGCCATTTACTGGAGACCCAGTACTTC

size: -
V: TRBV28
D: TRBD1
J: TRBJ1-2
CDR3: CASSWTGGSDYGYTF
DNA: TGTGCCAGCAGTTGGACAGGGGGCAGTGACTATGGCTACACCTTC

size: -
V: TRBV5-4
D: TRBD2
J: TRBJ2-3
CDR3: CASSLRSGGLLDTQYF
DNA: TGTGCCAGCAGCTTGAGGAGCGGGGGGTTGTTAGATACGCAGTATTTT

size: -
V: TRBV18
D: TRBD2
J: TRBJ2-3
CDR3: CASRGGTTDTQYF
DNA: TGTGCCAGCCGCGGGGGGACCACAGATACGCAGTATTTT

size: -
V: TRBV5-6
D: TRBD1
J: TRBJ1-6
CDR3: CASSSPGQAGSPLHF
DNA: TGTGCCAGCAGTTCTCCGGGACAGGCAGGATCACCCCTCCACTTT

size: -
V: TRBV6-4
D: -
J: TRBJ1-5
CDR3: CASNEGAGRGIDQPQHF
DNA: TGTGCCAGCAACGAAGGGGCAGGGCGGGGGATAGATCAGCCCCAGCATTTT

size: -
V: TRBV7-3
D: TRBD2
J: TRBJ2-1
CDR3: CASSLLAGFDEQFF
DNA: TGTGCCAGCAGCTTACTAGCGGGGTTTGATGAGCAGTTCTTC

size: -
V: TRBV7-9
D: -
J: TRBJ1-5
CDR3: CASSVSGDQPQHF
DNA: TGTGCCAGCAGCGTCAGCGGGGATCAGCCCCAGCATTTT

size: -
V: TRBV7-9
D: -
J: TRBJ2-7
CDR3: CASSLAPRVSDYEQYF
DNA: TGTGCCAGCAGCTTAGCGCCCCGGGTTTCAGACTACGAGCAGTACTTC

size: -
V: TRBV2
D: -
J: TRBJ2-2
CDR3: CASRGDTTGELFF
DNA: TGTGCCAGCAGGGGGGACACCACCGGGGAGCTGTTTTTT

size: -
V: TRBV11-2
D: TRBD2
J: TRBJ2-1
CDR3: CASKRGGNKQFF
DNA: TGTGCCAGCAAGCGGGGGGGCAATAAGCAGTTCTTC

size: -
V: TRBV7-9
D: TRBD1
J: TRBJ2-7
CDR3: CASSPGQGGLEQYF
DNA: TGTGCCAGCAGCCCGGGACAGGGGGGGCTAGAGCAGTACTTC

size: -
V: TRBV28
D: TRBD1
J: TRBJ1-2
CDR3: CASSYQGANYGYTF
DNA: TGTGCCAGCAGTTACCAGGGGGCTAACTATGGCTACACCTTC

size: -
V: TRBV12-5
D: -
J: TRBJ2-7
CDR3: CASGQDNRSSYEQYF
DNA: TGTGCTAGTGGTCAAGATAACAGGTCCTCCTACGAGCAGTACTTC

size: -
V: TRBV9
D: -
J: TRBJ2-7
CDR3: CASSVATGGGHSYEQYF
DNA: TGTGCCAGCAGCGTAGCTACGGGTGGGGGACACTCCTACGAGCAGTACTTC

size: -
V: TRBV6-1
D: TRBD1
J: TRBJ1-1
CDR3: CASSEGDSPEAFF
DNA: TGTGCCAGCAGTGAAGGGGACAGCCCGGAAGCTTTCTTT

size: few
V: TRBV7-9
D: TRBD2
J: TRBJ2-3
CDR3: CASSLVAGGTDTQYF
DNA: TGTGCCAGCAGCTTAGTCGCGGGGGGCACAGATACGCAGTATTTT

size: -
V: TRBV5-1
D: TRBD2
J: TRBJ2-5
CDR3: CASSQGLAGASETQYF
DNA: TGCGCCAGCAGCCAGGGACTAGCGGGGGCAAGTGAGACCCAGTACTTC

size: -
V: TRBV4-2
D: -
J: TRBJ2-3
CDR3: CASSQDRSVGGVDTQYF
DNA: TGTGCCAGCAGCCAAGATCGGTCAGTGGGGGGAGTAGATACGCAGTATTTT

size: -
V: TRBV28
D: -
J: TRBJ1-2
CDR3: CASSRTLRGYTF
DNA: TGTGCCAGCAGCCGAACCCTTCGGGGCTACACCTTC

size: once
V: TRBV6-4
D: -
J: TRBJ1-6
CDR3: CASRVTLLFINSPLHF
DNA: TGTGCCAGCAGGGTAACACTACTGTTTATTAATTCACCCCTCCACTTT

size: few
V: TRBV5-6
D: -
J: TRBJ1-2
CDR3: CASSLQSGKLYGYTF
DNA: TGTGCCAGCAGCTTGCAATCGGGTAAACTCTATGGCTACACCTTC

size: few
V: TRBV10-3
D: TRBD1
J: TRBJ1-2
CDR3: CATHGGQGNYGYTF
DNA: TGTGCCACTCACGGAGGACAGGGCAACTATGGCTACACCTTC

size: -
V: TRBV7-2
D: TRBD2
J: TRBJ2-7
CDR3: CASSPTSGGAVAYF
DNA: TGTGCCAGCAGTCCTACTAGCGGGGGGGCCGTAGCGTACTTC

size: -
V: TRBV19
D: -
J: TRBJ1-6
CDR3: CASSIGVRVSPLHF
DNA: TGTGCCAGTAGTATAGGGGTCAGGGTTTCACCCCTCCACTTT

size: -
V: TRBV4-1
D: -
J: TRBJ1-1
CDR3: CASSQGAREAFF
DNA: TGCGCCAGCAGCCAAGGGGCCAGGGAAGCTTTCTTT

size: once
V: TRBV7-2
D: -
J: TRBJ1-4
CDR3: CASSSTGHGGEKLFF
DNA: TGTGCCAGCAGCTCAACGGGACATGGGGGTGAAAAACTGTTTTTT

size: -
V: TRBV12-5
D: -
J: TRBJ1-4
CDR3: CASGLTGAPSGLFF
DNA: TGTGCTAGTGGTTTGACAGGAGCCCCCAGTGGACTGTTTTTT

size: -
V: TRBV2
D: -
J: TRBJ1-2
CDR3: CASTGGAGWGGYTF
DNA: TGTGCCAGCACGGGGGGGGCAGGCTGGGGCGGCTACACCTTC

size: many
V: TRBV19
D: -
J: TRBJ2-2
CDR3: CASSWPATGTGELFF
DNA: TGTGCCAGTAGTTGGCCCGCCACGGGCACCGGGGAGCTGTTTTTT

size: -
V: TRBV28
D: -
J: TRBJ1-2
CDR3: CASFRSPQGRDGYTF
DNA: TGTGCCAGCTTCCGATCACCACAGGGTAGGGATGGCTACACCTTC

size: -
V: TRBV13
D: TRBD1
J: TRBJ2-5
CDR3: CASSYDRGQETQYF
DNA: TGTGCCAGCAGCTACGACAGGGGCCAAGAGACCCAGTACTTC

size: -
V: TRBV25-1
D: -
J: TRBJ2-3
CDR3: CASSNTGTDTQYF
DNA: TGTGCCAGCAGTAACACAGGCACAGATACGCAGTATTTT

size: -
V: TRBV19
D: -
J: TRBJ2-6
CDR3: CATSGSGANVLTF
DNA: TGTGCCACCTCGGGCTCTGGGGCCAACGTCCTGACTTTC

size: -
V: TRBV12-5
D: TRBD1
J: TRBJ1-5
CDR3: CASGPGTVSSNQPQHF
DNA: TGTGCTAGTGGTCCCGGGACAGTATCTAGCAATCAGCCCCAGCATTTT

size: -
V: TRBV7-9
D: TRBD1
J: TRBJ1-2
CDR3: CSSSSIGTAYGYTF
DNA: TGTTCCAGCAGCAGCATCGGGACAGCCTATGGCTACACCTTC

size: few
V: TRBV10-3
D: TRBD1
J: TRBJ1-6
CDR3: CAISRDSNNSPLHF
DNA: TGTGCCATCAGTAGGGACAGCAATAATTCACCCCTCCACTTT

size: -
V: TRBV6-4
D: -
J: TRBJ1-1
CDR3: CASSEGANTEAFF
DNA: TGTGCCAGCAGTGAGGGGGCGAACACTGAAGCTTTCTTT

size: -
V: TRBV5-6
D: TRBD2
J: TRBJ2-7
CDR3: CASSLFAGGGTYEQYF
DNA: TGTGCCAGCAGCTTGTTTGCGGGGGGTGGAACCTACGAGCAGTACTTC

size: -
V: TRBV15
D: TRBD1
J: TRBJ2-6
CDR3: CATSRGGQGTQKAF
DNA: TGTGCCACCAGCAGAGGGGGACAGGGGACACAAAAGGCTTTC

size: -
V: TRBV6-5
D: -
J: TRBJ2-7
CDR3: CASSYMTDYEQYF
DNA: TGTGCCAGCAGTTACATGACAGACTACGAGCAGTACTTC

size: -
V: TRBV19
D: TRBD1
J: TRBJ1-5
CDR3: CASVPRDRDNQPQHF
DNA: TGTGCCAGTGTCCCCAGAGACAGGGACAATCAGCCCCAGCATTTT

size: -
V: TRBV10-3
D: TRBD2
J: TRBJ2-2
CDR3: CATLTPSGGVNTGELFF
DNA: TGTGCCACCCTAACCCCCAGCGGGGGCGTTAACACCGGGGAGCTGTTTTTT

size: -
V: TRBV1
D: -
J: TRBJ1-6
CDR3: CTSSQGGRGSPLHF
DNA: TGCACCAGCAGCCAAGGGGGGCGCGGATCACCCCTCCACTTT

size: -
V: TRBV6-5
D: TRBD1
J: TRBJ2-5
CDR3: CASCRTGRGQETQYF
DNA: TGTGCCAGCTGCCGGACAGGGAGAGGCCAAGAGACCCAGTACTTC

size: once
V: TRBV7-9
D: -
J: TRBJ2-3
CDR3: CASSPRARLGDTQYF
DNA: TGTGCCAGCAGCCCGCGGGCAAGACTGGGAGATACGCAGTATTTT

size: -
V: TRBV30
D: -
J: TRBJ1-3
CDR3: CAWTPGGGLSGNTIYF
DNA: TGTGCCTGGACCCCCGGAGGCGGACTCTCTGGAAACACCATATATTTT

size: -
V: TRBV11-2
D: -
J: TRBJ2-7
CDR3: CASSLGDNYYEQYF
DNA: TGTGCCAGCAGCTTAGGGGACAACTACTACGAGCAGTACTTC

size: -
V: TRBV28
D: -
J: TRBJ1-4
CDR3: CASTLSGWGEKLFF
DNA: TGTGCCAGCACTCTCTCAGGGTGGGGTGAAAAACTGTTTTTT

size: -
V: TRBV10-3
D: -
J: TRBJ2-3
CDR3: CASSGLAGTDTQYF
DNA: TGTGCTTCCAGCGGGCTAGCAGGCACAGATACGCAGTATTTT

size: -
V: TRBV19
D: -
J: TRBJ1-1
CDR3: CASRVGRNTEAFF
DNA: TGTGCCAGTAGGGTCGGGAGGAACACTGAAGCTTTCTTT

size: -
V: TRBV9
D: -
J: TRBJ2-1
CDR3: CASNHRESYNEQFF
DNA: TGTGCCAGCAACCACAGGGAGTCCTACAATGAGCAGTTCTTC

size: -
V: TRBV6-5
D: TRBD1
J: TRBJ2-7
CDR3: CASSAVGQGSYEQYF
DNA: TGTGCCAGCAGCGCCGTAGGACAGGGGTCCTACGAGCAGTACTTC

size: -
V: TRBV6-1
D: -
J: TRBJ2-7
CDR3: CATDLEVGYEQYF
DNA: TGTGCCACCGACCTGGAGGTGGGGTACGAGCAGTACTTC

size: -
V: TRBV27
D: -
J: TRBJ1-2
CDR3: CASRQGFGYTF
DNA: TGTGCCAGCAGACAGGGTTTTGGCTACACCTTC

size: -
V: TRBV7-9
D: -
J: TRBJ1-4
CDR3: CSSSLTAANEKLFF
DNA: TGTTCCAGCAGCTTAACCGCAGCTAATGAAAAACTGTTTTTT

size: -
V: TRBV11-2
D: TRBD2
J: TRBJ2-7
CDR3: CASSLDLGGLAGAAEQYF
DNA: TGTGCCAGCAGCTTAGATCTAGGAGGGCTAGCGGGGGCCGCCGAGCAGTACTTC